This T cell receptor beta chain is drawn from a study of blood T cells in healthy people across ages. This CDR3 contains 12 residues. Germline V gene lookup returns CDR1 SGHRS and CDR2 YFSETQ. Study-wide results and caveats: PBMCs were not sorted, which prevented a conclusive comparison of naive versus antigen-experienced cells. Age brought a roughly linear fall in TCR beta diversity measured per million T cells.

This clonotype was found many times. Its antigen remains unidentified. At one end, the junction sequence differs from germline, possibly due to a read error. With a J-beta primer mix and a sample-barcoded 5' primer, a second PCR ran about 7 to 11 cycles. TCRdb itself ran the 5' RACE reads through MiXCR, one entry per CDR3 protein. The sample yields around 500,000 distinct CDR3 sequences, about 29% seen once. This sample also appeared in a second study, on T cells of mothers and their children. Per that study: None of the identified T cell clones proved to be persistent microchimeric clones.

The genes are TRBV5-1 and TRBJ2-5; D is ambiguous. The clonotype comes from a boy aged 2 to 10 in good health. Sequenced material: blood. CDR3 sequence reads: CASSPQGETQYF. In DNA form, the CDR3 reads TGTGCCAGCAGCCCCCAAGGAGAGACCCAGTACTTC.